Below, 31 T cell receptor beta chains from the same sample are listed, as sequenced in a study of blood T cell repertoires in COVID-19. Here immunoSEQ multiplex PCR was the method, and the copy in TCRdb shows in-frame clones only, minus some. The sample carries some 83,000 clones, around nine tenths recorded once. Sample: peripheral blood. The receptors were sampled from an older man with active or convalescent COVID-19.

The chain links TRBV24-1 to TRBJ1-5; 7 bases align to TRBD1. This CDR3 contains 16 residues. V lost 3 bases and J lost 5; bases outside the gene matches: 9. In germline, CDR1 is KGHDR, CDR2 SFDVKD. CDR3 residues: CATSDAGRGGYQPQHF. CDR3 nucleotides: TGTGCCACCAGTGATGCCGGCCGAGGGGGCTATCAGCCCCAGCATTTT.

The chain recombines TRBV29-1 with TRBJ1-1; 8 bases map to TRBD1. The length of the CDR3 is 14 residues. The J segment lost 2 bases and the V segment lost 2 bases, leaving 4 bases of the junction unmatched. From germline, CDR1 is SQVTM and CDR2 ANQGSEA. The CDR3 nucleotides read TGCAGCGTTGAACCAGGGGGCGCAAACACTGAAGCTTTCTTT. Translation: CSVEPGGANTEAFF.

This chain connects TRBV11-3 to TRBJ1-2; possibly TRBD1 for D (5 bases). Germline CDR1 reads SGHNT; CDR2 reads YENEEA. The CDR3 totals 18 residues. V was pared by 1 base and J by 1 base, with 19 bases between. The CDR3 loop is CASSLVSRGGRNNYGYTF. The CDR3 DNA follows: TGTGCCAGCAGCTTAGTCTCTCGGGGGGGACGGAATAACTATGGCTACACCTTC.

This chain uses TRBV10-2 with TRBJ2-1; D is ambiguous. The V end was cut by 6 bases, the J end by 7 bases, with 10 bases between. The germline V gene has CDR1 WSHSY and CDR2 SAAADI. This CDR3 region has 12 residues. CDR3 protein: CASRIEWNEQFF. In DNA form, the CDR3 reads TGCGCCAGCAGAATTGAGTGGAATGAGCAGTTCTTC.

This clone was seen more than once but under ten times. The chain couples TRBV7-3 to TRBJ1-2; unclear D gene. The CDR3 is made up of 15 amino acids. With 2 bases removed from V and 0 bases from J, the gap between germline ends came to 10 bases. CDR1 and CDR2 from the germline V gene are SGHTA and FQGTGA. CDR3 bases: TGTGCCAGCAGCTTAGGAACAGATACTAACTATGGCTACACCTTC. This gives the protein CASSLGTDTNYGYTF.

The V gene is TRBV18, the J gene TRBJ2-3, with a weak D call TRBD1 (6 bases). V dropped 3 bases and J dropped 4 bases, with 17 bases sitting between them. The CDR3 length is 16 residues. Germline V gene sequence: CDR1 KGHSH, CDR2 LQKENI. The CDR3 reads CASSPSNRVGPDTQYF. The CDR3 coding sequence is TGTGCCAGCTCACCGTCAAACAGGGTTGGTCCAGATACGCAGTATTTT.

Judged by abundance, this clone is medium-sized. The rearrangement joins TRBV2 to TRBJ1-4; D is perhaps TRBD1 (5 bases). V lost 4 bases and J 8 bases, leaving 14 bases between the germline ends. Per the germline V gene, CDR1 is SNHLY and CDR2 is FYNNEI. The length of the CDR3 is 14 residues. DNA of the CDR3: TGTGCCAGCAGTGTTGGGGGAGGAAGAGAAAAACTGTTTTTT. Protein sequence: CASSVGGGREKLFF. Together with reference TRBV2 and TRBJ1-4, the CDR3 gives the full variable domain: EPEVTQTPSHQVTQMGQEVILRCVPISNHLYFYWYRQILGQKVEFLVSFYNNEISEKSEIFDDQFSVERPDGSNFTLKIRSTKLEDSAMYFCASSVGGGREKLFFGSGTQLSVL.

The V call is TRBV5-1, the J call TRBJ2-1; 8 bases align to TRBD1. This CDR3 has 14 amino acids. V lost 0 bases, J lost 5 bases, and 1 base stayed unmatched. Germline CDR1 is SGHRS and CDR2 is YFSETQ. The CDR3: CASSLGQGNNEQFF. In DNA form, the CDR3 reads TGCGCCAGCAGCTTGGGACAGGGGAACAATGAGCAGTTCTTC.

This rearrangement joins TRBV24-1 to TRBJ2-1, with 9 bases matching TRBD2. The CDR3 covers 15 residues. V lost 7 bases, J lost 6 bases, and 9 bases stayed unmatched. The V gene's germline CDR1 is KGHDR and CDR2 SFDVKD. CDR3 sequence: CATRSTGLASNEQFF. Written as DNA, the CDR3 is TGTGCCACCAGGAGCACGGGACTAGCTTCCAATGAGCAGTTCTTC.

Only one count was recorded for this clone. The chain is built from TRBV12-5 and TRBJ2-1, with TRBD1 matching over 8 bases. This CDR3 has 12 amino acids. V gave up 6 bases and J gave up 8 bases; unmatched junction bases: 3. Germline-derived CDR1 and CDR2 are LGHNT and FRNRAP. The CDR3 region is CASGDRAYEQFF. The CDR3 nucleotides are TGTGCTAGTGGGGACAGGGCTTATGAGCAGTTCTTC. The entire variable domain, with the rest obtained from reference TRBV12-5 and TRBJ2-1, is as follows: DARVTQTPRHKVTEMGQEVTMRCQPILGHNTVFWYRQTMMQGLELLAYFRNRAPLDDSGMPKDRFSAEMPDATLATLKIQPSEPRDSAVYFCASGDRAYEQFFGPGTRLTVL.

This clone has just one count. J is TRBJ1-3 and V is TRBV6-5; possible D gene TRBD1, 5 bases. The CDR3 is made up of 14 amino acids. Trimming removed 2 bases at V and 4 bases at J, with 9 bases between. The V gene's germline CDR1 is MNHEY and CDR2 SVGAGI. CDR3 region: CASSYGGTGNTIYF. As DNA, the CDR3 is TGTGCCAGCAGTTACGGGGGGACGGGAAACACCATATATTTT.

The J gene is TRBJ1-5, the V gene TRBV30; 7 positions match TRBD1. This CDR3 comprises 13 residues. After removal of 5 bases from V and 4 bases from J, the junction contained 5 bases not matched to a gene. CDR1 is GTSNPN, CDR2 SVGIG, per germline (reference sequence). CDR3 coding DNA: TGTGCCTGGCGGACAGGAGGGAATCAGCCCCAGCATTTT. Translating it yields CAWRTGGNQPQHF.

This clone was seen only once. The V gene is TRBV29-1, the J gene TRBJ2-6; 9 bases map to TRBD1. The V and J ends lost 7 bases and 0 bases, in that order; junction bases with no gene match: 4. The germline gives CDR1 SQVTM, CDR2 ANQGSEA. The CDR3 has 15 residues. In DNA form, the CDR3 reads TGCAGCGCGGGGACAGGGAACTCTGGGGCCAACGTCCTGACTTTC. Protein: CSAGTGNSGANVLTF.

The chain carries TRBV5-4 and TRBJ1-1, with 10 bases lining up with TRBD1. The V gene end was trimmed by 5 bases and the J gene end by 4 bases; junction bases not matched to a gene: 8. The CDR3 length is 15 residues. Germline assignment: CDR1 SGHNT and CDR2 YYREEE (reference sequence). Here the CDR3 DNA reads TGTGCCAGCAGAGCAGGGACAGGGGTAGTCACTGAAGCTTTCTTT. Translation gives CASRAGTGVVTEAFF.

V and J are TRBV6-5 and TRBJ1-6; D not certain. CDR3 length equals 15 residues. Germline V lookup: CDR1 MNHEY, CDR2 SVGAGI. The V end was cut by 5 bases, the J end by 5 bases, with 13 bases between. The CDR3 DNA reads TGTGCCAGCAGTCTAGACGGCTTGAATAATTCACCCCTCCACTTT. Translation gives CASSLDGLNNSPLHF.

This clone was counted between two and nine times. The CDR3 region has the DNA TGTGCCAGTAAGTCTCGGGGTCCGGGACAGGGGGTTGAAGCTTTCTTT. Its protein is CASKSRGPGQGVEAFF. The rearrangement uses TRBV19 and TRBJ1-1, with 11 positions matching TRBD1. The V gene's germline CDR1 is LNHDA and CDR2 SQIVND (reference sequence). The CDR3 sequence is 16 residues long. V shed 7 bases, J shed 7 bases, and the junction held 14 bases outside the gene matches.

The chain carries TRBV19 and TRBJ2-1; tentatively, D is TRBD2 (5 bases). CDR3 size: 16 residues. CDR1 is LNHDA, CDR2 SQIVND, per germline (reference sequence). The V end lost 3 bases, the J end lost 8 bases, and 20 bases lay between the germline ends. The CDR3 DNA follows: TGTGCCAGTAGTATGAGAGGGAAACTTAAGGAAGATGAGCAGTTCTTC. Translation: CASSMRGKLKEDEQFF.

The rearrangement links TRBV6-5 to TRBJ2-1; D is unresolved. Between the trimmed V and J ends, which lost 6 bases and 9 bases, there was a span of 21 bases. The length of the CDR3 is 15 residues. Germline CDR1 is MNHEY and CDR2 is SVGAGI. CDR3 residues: CASSTLSPYVGEQFF. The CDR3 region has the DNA TGTGCCAGCAGCACCCTTAGCCCCTACGTGGGTGAGCAGTTCTTC.

The CDR3 here is CASSPPRTDYEQYV. CDR3 bases: TGTGCCAGCTCACCACCGAGGACAGACTACGAGCAGTACGTC. The genes are TRBV18 and TRBJ2-7, with D perhaps matching TRBD1 (6 bases). This CDR3 has 14 amino acids. Trimming stripped 0 bases from V and 3 bases from J, with 9 bases between. Germline V gene sequence: CDR1 KGHSH, CDR2 LQKENI.

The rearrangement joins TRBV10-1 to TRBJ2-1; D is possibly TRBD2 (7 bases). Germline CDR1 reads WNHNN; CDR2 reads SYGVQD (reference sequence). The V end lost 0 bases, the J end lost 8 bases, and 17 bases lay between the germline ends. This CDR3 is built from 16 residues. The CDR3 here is CASSESRRGPHHEQFF. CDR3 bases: TGCGCCAGCAGTGAGTCGCGGCGGGGGCCCCACCATGAGCAGTTCTTC.

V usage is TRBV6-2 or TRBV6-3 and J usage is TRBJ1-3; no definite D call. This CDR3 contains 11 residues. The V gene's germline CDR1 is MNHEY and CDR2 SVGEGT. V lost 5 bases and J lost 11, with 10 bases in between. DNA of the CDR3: TGTGCCAGCAGTGAGTCGATCCCCATATATTTT. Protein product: CASSESIPIYF.

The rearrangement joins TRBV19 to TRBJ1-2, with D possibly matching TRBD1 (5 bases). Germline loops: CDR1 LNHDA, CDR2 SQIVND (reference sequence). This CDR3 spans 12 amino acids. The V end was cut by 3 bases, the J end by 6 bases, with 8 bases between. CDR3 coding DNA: TGTGCCAGTAGTATGACAGCACATGGCTACACCTTC. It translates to CASSMTAHGYTF.

CDR3 protein: CASRQGVNSPLHF. CDR3 DNA: TGTGCCAGCAGACAGGGGGTTAATTCACCCCTCCACTTT. This chain uses TRBV6-5 with TRBJ1-6, with 8 bases lining up with TRBD1. Germline CDR1 is MNHEY and CDR2 is SVGAGI. The CDR3 consists of 13 residues. J was trimmed by 6 bases and V by 6 bases; bases with no gene match: 1.

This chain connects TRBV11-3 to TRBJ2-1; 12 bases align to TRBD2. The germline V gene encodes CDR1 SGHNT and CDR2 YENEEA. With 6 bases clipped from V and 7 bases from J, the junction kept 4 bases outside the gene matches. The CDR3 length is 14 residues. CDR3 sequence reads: CASRGLAGQNEQFF. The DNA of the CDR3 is TGTGCCAGCAGAGGACTAGCGGGACAAAATGAGCAGTTCTTC.

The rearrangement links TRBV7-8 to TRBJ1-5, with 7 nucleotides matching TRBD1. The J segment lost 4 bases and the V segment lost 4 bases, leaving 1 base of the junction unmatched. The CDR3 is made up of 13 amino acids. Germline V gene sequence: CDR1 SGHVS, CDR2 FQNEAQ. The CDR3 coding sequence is TGTGCCAGCAGCTCCAGGGGGAATCAGCCCCAGCATTTT. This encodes CASSSRGNQPQHF.

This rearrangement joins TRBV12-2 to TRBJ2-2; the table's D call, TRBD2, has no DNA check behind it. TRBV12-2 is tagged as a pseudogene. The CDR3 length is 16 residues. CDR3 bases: TGTGCAAGTCGCTTAGTGCTTTCGGGGTGGGCCGGGGAGCTGTTTTTT. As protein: CASRLVLSGWAGELFF.

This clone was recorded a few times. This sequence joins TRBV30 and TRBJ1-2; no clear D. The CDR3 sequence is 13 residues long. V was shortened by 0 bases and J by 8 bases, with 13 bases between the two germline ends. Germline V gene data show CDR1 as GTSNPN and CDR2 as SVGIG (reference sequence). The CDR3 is CAWSVHRVGGYTF. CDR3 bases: TGTGCCTGGAGTGTACATCGGGTCGGGGGCTACACCTTC.

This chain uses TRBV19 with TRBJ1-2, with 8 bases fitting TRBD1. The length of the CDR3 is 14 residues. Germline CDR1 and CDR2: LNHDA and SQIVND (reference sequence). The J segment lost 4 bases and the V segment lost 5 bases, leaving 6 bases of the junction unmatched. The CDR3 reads CASSETGVGYGYTF. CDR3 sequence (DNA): TGTGCCAGTAGTGAGACAGGGGTCGGCTATGGCTACACCTTC. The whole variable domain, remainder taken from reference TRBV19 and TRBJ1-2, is DGGITQSPKYLFRKEGQNVTLSCEQNLNHDAMYWYRQDPGQGLRLIYYSQIVNDFQKGDIAEGYSVSREKKESFPLTVTSAQKNPTAFYLCASSETGVGYGYTFGSGTRLTVV.

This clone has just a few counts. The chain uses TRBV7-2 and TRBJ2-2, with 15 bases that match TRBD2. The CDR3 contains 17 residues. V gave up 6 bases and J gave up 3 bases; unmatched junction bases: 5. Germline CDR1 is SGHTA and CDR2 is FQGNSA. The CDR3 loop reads CASRRTSGGAYTGELFF. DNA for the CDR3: TGTGCCAGCAGGCGGACTAGCGGGGGGGCGTACACCGGGGAGCTGTTTTTT.

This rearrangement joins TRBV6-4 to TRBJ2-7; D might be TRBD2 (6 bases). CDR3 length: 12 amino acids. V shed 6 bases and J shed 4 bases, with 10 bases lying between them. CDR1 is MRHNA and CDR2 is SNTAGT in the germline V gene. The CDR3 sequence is CASSRLDYEQYV. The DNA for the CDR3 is TGTGCCAGCAGCCGACTAGATTACGAGCAGTACGTC.

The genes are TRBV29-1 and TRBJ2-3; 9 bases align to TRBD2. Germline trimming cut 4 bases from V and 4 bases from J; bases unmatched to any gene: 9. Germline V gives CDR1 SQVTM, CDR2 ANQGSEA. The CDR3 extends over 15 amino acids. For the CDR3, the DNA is TGCAGCGTTGTGCTGGAGCGGGAGGTATCAGATACGCAGTATTTT. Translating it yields CSVVLEREVSDTQYF.